This T cell receptor beta chain is from a study of cytomegalovirus exposure and HLA in healthy donors. Study findings and constraints: The authors enumerated 150 to 200 TCR beta chains as linked to cytomegalovirus.

The PCR ran on 60 Vbeta and 13 Jbeta primers. Only in-frame clones appear in the TCRdb table, and some are missing; sequencing was by immunoSEQ multiplex PCR. Of some 190,000 clones listed, 65% to 85% were seen once; the top ten hold about 1.4%. To note about this clone: No antigen is known for it.

This TCR came from a girl under 18 in good health and CMV-seropositive. Material for sequencing was PBMCs.

CDR3 in amino acids: CASSRREASSPNEQFF. The CDR3 bases are TGTGCCAGCTCCCGCAGAGAGGCTAGTTCTCCCAATGAGCAGTTCTTC. This sequence joins TRBV18 and TRBJ2-1; D remains unclear. V was clipped by 6 bases and J by 6 bases, with 21 bases between them. This CDR3 has 16 residues. From germline, CDR1 is KGHSH and CDR2 LQKENI.